One and the same sample provided the 28 T cell receptor beta chains below, sequenced in a study of blood T cell repertoires in COVID-19. TCRdb's copy holds only in-frame clones and misses some; the assay was immunoSEQ multiplex PCR. The table records some 170,000 clones, 75% to 85% of them present only once. Sequencing was performed on PBMCs or T cells enriched from blood (not recorded which). The receptors originated from a man aged 50-59 years who had recovered from COVID-19.

The gene calls are TRBV5-1 and TRBJ1-2, with 8 positions matching TRBD1. V was clipped by 3 bases and J by 4 bases; unmatched bases: 2. The CDR3 is made up of 13 amino acids. Germline CDR1 and CDR2: SGHRS and YFSETQ. CDR3 sequence: CASSWDRSYGYTF. CDR3 DNA: TGCGCCAGCAGCTGGGACAGGAGCTATGGCTACACCTTC. Variable domain in full (rest from reference TRBV5-1 and TRBJ1-2): KAGVTQTPRYLIKTRGQQVTLSCSPISGHRSVSWYQQTPGQGLQFLFEYFSETQRNKGNFPGRFSGRQFSNSRSEMNVSTLELGDSALYLCASSWDRSYGYTFGSGTRLTVV.

V gene TRBV28 combines with J gene TRBJ1-5; maybe TRBD1 (6 bases). There are 13 residues in the CDR3. Germline V gene lookup returns CDR1 MDHEN and CDR2 SYDVKM. The V gene lost 8 bases and the J gene lost 4 bases, with 12 bases spanning the gap. The CDR3 sequence is CASRVGANQPQHF. The CDR3 DNA is TGTGCCAGCCGAGTGGGGGCTAATCAGCCCCAGCATTTT.

The CDR3 reads CASSRSGQGRETQYF. Written as DNA, the CDR3 is TGTGCCAGCAGCCGGAGTGGACAGGGACGGGAGACCCAGTACTTC. The rearrangement links TRBV3-1 (or the pseudogene TRBV3-2) to TRBJ2-5; the match to TRBD1 covers 8 bases. The germline V gene has CDR1 LGHDT and CDR2 YNNKEL (reference sequence). This CDR3 has 15 residues. J was trimmed by 5 bases and V by 4 bases; bases with no gene match: 9.

This chain joins TRBV12-3 or TRBV12-4 and TRBJ1-5; D might be TRBD1 (6 bases). The V end lost 5 bases, the J end lost 3 bases, and 8 bases lay between the germline ends. The CDR3 runs to 13 residues. The CDR3 spells CASSGQINQPQHF. CDR3 in DNA: TGTGCCAGCAGTGGACAGATCAATCAGCCCCAGCATTTT.

The gene calls are TRBV2 and TRBJ1-2; D gene uncertain. Trimming shortened V by 1 base and J by 4 bases, and 10 bases separated the two germline ends. CDR1 and CDR2 from the germline V gene are SNHLY and FYNNEI. This CDR3 is 14 amino acids long. The CDR3 bases are TGTGCCAGCAGTGAAGGGCAGATCACCTATGGCTACACCTTC. The encoded protein is CASSEGQITYGYTF.

This chain connects TRBV5-1 to TRBJ1-4, with TRBD1 matching over 9 bases. Per the germline V gene, CDR1 is SGHRS and CDR2 is YFSETQ. V lost 1 base and J lost 8; bases outside the gene matches: 21. The CDR3 has 20 residues. Here the CDR3 DNA reads TGCGCCAGCAGCTTGACCACCTACCGGGACAGGGCATTAGCAAGGGAAAAACTGTTTTTT. Its translation: CASSLTTYRDRALAREKLFF.

The rearrangement joins TRBV4-1 to TRBJ1-3; no clear D gene. This CDR3 has 16 residues. Trimming removed 2 bases from V and 5 bases from J, with 16 bases in between. Germline V gene sequence: CDR1 MGHRA, CDR2 YSYEKL. CDR3 region: CASSQTGSGLRNTIYF. The CDR3 bases are TGCGCCAGCAGCCAAACCGGGTCCGGGTTGAGAAACACCATATATTTT.

This clone was detected a few times. This sequence joins TRBV6-4 and TRBJ1-5; D unresolved. CDR1 is MRHNA and CDR2 is SNTAGT in the germline V gene. V dropped 0 bases and J dropped 6 bases, with 6 bases sitting between them. The CDR3 is made up of 13 amino acids. The CDR3 DNA reads TGTGCCAGCAGTGACTCACCGAGTCAGCCCCAGCATTTT. It is translated as CASSDSPSQPQHF.

The chain links TRBV6-2 or TRBV6-3 to TRBJ1-2; 7 bases line up with TRBD1. The V segment lost 2 bases and the J segment 4 bases; nucleotides outside the gene matches: 7. Germline CDR1 and CDR2: MNHEY and SVGEGT. CDR3 size: 15 residues. DNA of the CDR3: TGTGCCAGCAGTTACGCGATACAGGGGTCCTATGGCTACACCTTC. Translating it yields CASSYAIQGSYGYTF.

The rearrangement links TRBV4-2 to TRBJ1-4; 11 bases match TRBD1. The CDR3 has 17 residues. V lost 0 bases to trimming and J lost 10 bases; unmatched junction nucleotides: 10. Looked up from germline, CDR1 is LGHNA and CDR2 is YNFKEQ. CDR3 protein: CASSQDRKGTGGTKLFF. The CDR3 DNA sequence: TGTGCCAGCAGCCAAGATAGGAAGGGGACAGGGGGGACAAAACTGTTTTTT.

The chain carries TRBV3-1 (or the pseudogene TRBV3-2) and TRBJ1-3; D ambiguous. Per germline, CDR1 LGHDT and CDR2 YNNKEL (reference sequence). V was clipped by 4 bases and J by 0 bases, with 10 bases between them. The CDR3 covers 15 residues. The CDR3 region is CASSLDRASGNTIYF. CDR3 in DNA: TGTGCCAGCAGCCTAGACCGCGCCTCTGGAAACACCATATATTTT.

The chain combines TRBV7-8 with TRBJ2-7, with 8 positions matching TRBD2. CDR1 is SGHVS, CDR2 FQNEAQ, per germline. CDR3 length: 16 amino acids. V lost 5 bases, J lost 2 bases, and 11 bases stayed unmatched. The CDR3 coding sequence is TGTGCCAGCAGCCCCGCCACTAGCGGCAGGACCTACGAGCAGTACTTC. Translating gives CASSPATSGRTYEQYF. Using reference TRBV7-8 and TRBJ2-7 for the parts outside the CDR3, the full variable domain is GAGVSQSPRYKVAKRGQDVALRCDPISGHVSLFWYQQALGQGPEFLTYFQNEAQLDKSGLPSDRFFAERPEGSVSTLKIQRTQQEDSAVYLCASSPATSGRTYEQYFGPGTRLTVT.

The J gene is TRBJ1-1, the V gene TRBV6-5; D remains unclear. CDR1 and CDR2 from the germline V gene are MNHEY and SVGAGI. The V end lost 8 bases, the J end lost 1 base, and 8 bases lay between the germline ends. The CDR3 is 12 amino acids. The CDR3 region is CASVARNTEAFF. The CDR3 nucleotides read TGTGCCAGCGTGGCTAGGAACACTGAAGCTTTCTTT.

This chain links TRBV3-1 (or the pseudogene TRBV3-2) with TRBJ2-5; TRBD2 aligns across 11 bases. V shed 4 bases and J 4 bases; nucleotides not matched to a gene: 5. Per the germline V gene, CDR1 is LGHDT and CDR2 is YNNKEL (reference sequence). CDR3 length: 15 residues. This CDR3 is CASSPSGGKGETQYF. For the CDR3, the DNA is TGTGCCAGCAGCCCTAGCGGGGGGAAGGGAGAGACCCAGTACTTC.

V is TRBV6-2 or TRBV6-3 and J is TRBJ2-5, with TRBD2 matching 11 bases. The CDR3 length is 15 residues. V trimming: 3 bases; J trimming: 4 bases; junction bases outside the gene matches: 4. Germline V lookup: CDR1 MNHEY, CDR2 SVGEGT. Written as DNA, the CDR3 is TGTGCCAGCAGTTATGGCACTAGCGGGAGAGAGACCCAGTACTTC. Protein: CASSYGTSGRETQYF.

This clone has only a few counts. The chain couples TRBV30 to TRBJ1-5; 8 nucleotides line up with TRBD1. This CDR3 spans 16 amino acids. V gave up 2 bases and J gave up 3 bases; unmatched junction bases: 9. Germline values: CDR1 GTSNPN, CDR2 SVGIG (reference sequence). The chain's CDR3 is CAWSFAGQGFNQPQHF. In nucleotides, the CDR3 is TGTGCCTGGAGTTTCGCCGGACAGGGATTCAATCAGCCCCAGCATTTT.

The J gene is TRBJ2-7, the V gene TRBV6-6; maybe TRBD2 (5 bases). Germline CDR1 MNHNY, CDR2 SVGAGI (reference sequence). V shed 7 bases and J shed 6 bases, with 13 bases lying between them. CDR3 length equals 12 residues. The CDR3 protein is CASTGPAGEQYF. The CDR3, as DNA: TGTGCCAGCACAGGACCCGCGGGCGAGCAGTACTTC.

This clone showed up just a few times. Other DNA sequences in this sample translate to the same CDR3. The chain employs TRBV27 and TRBJ1-2; D unresolved. The CDR3 runs 14 residues. Germline assignment: CDR1 MNHEY and CDR2 SMNVEV (reference sequence). V lost 4 bases and J 2 bases, leaving 11 bases between the germline ends. For the CDR3, the DNA is TGTGCCAGCAGTTCAACGACGGGGAACTATGGCTACACCTTC. It translates to CASSSTTGNYGYTF.

The chain recombines TRBV6-5 with TRBJ1-2; 8 positions match TRBD1. Per the germline V gene, CDR1 is MNHEY and CDR2 is SVGAGI. This CDR3 is built from 14 residues. Trimming cost V 5 bases and J 6 bases; bases outside gene matches: 8. CDR3 coding DNA: TGTGCCAGCAGTAGCGGACAGGGAGTAGATGGCTACACCTTC. As protein: CASSSGQGVDGYTF.

This chain links TRBV10-1 with TRBJ1-5; D may be TRBD1 (6 bases). Germline values: CDR1 WNHNN, CDR2 SYGVQD (reference sequence). The CDR3 totals 13 residues. Trimming cost V 2 bases and J 7 bases, with 9 bases left between them. The chain's CDR3 is CASSEGTGQPQHF. CDR3 DNA: TGCGCCAGCAGTGAGGGAACAGGGCAGCCCCAGCATTTT.

The chain is built from TRBV3-1 (or the pseudogene TRBV3-2) and TRBJ1-4; 8 bases agree with TRBD1. V dropped 4 bases and J dropped 8; count of bases not matched to a gene: 6. Germline V CDR1 and CDR2: LGHDT, YNNKEL (reference sequence). The CDR3 sequence is 14 residues long. This chain's CDR3 is CASSPLGTGEKLFF. The CDR3 region has the DNA TGTGCCAGCAGCCCCTTAGGGACAGGAGAAAAACTGTTTTTT.

The chain is built from TRBV3-1 (or the pseudogene TRBV3-2) and TRBJ1-1; D is unclear. V was shortened by 4 bases and J by 0 bases, with 15 bases between the two germline ends. Per the germline V gene, CDR1 is LGHDT and CDR2 is YNNKEL (reference sequence). The CDR3 loop spans 16 amino acids. The CDR3 loop is CASSPTYSHLNTEAFF. The CDR3 nucleotides are TGTGCCAGCAGCCCGACATACTCTCATCTGAACACTGAAGCTTTCTTT.

The chain joins TRBV9 to TRBJ1-1, with D hard to call. Trimming left V 3 bases short and J 1 base short, with 13 bases between. Germline CDR1 reads SGDLS; CDR2 reads YYNGEE. The CDR3 extends over 15 amino acids. The CDR3 sequence is CASSGGGLTNTEAFF. As DNA, the CDR3 is TGTGCCAGCAGCGGTGGTGGGCTGACGAACACTGAAGCTTTCTTT.

This sequence joins TRBV27 and TRBJ1-1; tentatively, D is TRBD1 (5 bases). Germline V gene sequence: CDR1 MNHEY, CDR2 SMNVEV (reference sequence). The CDR3 loop spans 13 amino acids. Trimming stripped 8 bases from V and 3 bases from J, with 13 bases between. The chain's CDR3 is CASRLGPDTEAFF. The CDR3 nucleotides are TGTGCCAGCCGCCTGGGGCCGGACACTGAAGCTTTCTTT.

This clone was picked up a small number of times. J is TRBJ1-5 and V is TRBV4-1; D perhaps matches TRBD1 (6 bases). CDR1 and CDR2 from the germline V gene are MGHRA and YSYEKL. The CDR3 has 14 residues. V shed 4 bases and J shed 5 bases, with 12 bases lying between them. CDR3 protein: CASSRDRLHQPQHF. The CDR3 DNA reads TGCGCCAGCAGCCGCGACAGGCTTCATCAGCCCCAGCATTTT.

The chain couples TRBV6-4 to TRBJ1-1; D uncertain. Germline V CDR1 and CDR2: MRHNA, SNTAGT. There are 13 residues in the CDR3. V was clipped by 3 bases and J by 1 base, with 6 bases between them. This chain's CDR3 is CASSEARNTEAFF. The CDR3 DNA is TGTGCCAGCAGTGAAGCCCGGAACACTGAAGCTTTCTTT.

The V and J genes are TRBV12-3 or TRBV12-4 and TRBJ1-1; D unclear. Trimming cost V 4 bases and J 1 base, with 7 bases left between them. The CDR3 is 13 residues long. The CDR3 is CASSYTENTEAFF. DNA of the CDR3: TGTGCCAGCAGTTATACAGAGAACACTGAAGCTTTCTTT.

This sequence joins TRBV10-3 and TRBJ2-5; tentatively, D is TRBD1 (5 bases). This CDR3 has 14 residues. V was clipped by 4 bases and J by 1 base, with 10 bases between them. CDR1 is ENHRY and CDR2 is SYGVKD in the germline V gene. The CDR3 region has the DNA TGTGCCATCAGTGGGGCGGACATCCAAGAGACCCAGTACTTC. Translation gives CAISGADIQETQYF.